What follows are 30 T cell receptor beta chains derived from one specimen sequenced in a study of pediatric ulcerative colitis. Measured with immunoSEQ multiplex PCR; TCRdb has only the in-frame clones, and not every one. The data contain 64,000 or so clones, around four fifths of them singletons. The specimen was blood. Receptors were obtained from a boy aged 10-17 years with moderate ulcerative colitis.

The chain carries TRBV19 and TRBJ1-2, with 9 bases fitting TRBD1. Trimming took 8 bases from V and 4 from J; bases not matched to a gene: 5. Germline values: CDR1 LNHDA, CDR2 SQIVND (reference sequence). This CDR3 comprises 13 residues. CDR3 in amino acids: CASLKQGAYGYTF. The CDR3 DNA sequence: TGTGCCAGTTTAAAACAGGGGGCCTATGGCTACACCTTC.

This chain links TRBV19 with TRBJ1-6; weak D call: TRBD1 (6 bases). The V and J ends lost 4 bases and 10 bases respectively, with 14 bases between them. The CDR3 covers 14 residues. CDR1 and CDR2 from the germline V gene are LNHDA and SQIVND (reference sequence). The CDR3 DNA follows: TGTGCCAGTAGTAGCCTCAGGGGTTTCTCACCCCTCCACTTT. It codes for CASSSLRGFSPLHF. The full variable domain, rest sourced from reference TRBV19 and TRBJ1-6, is DGGITQSPKYLFRKEGQNVTLSCEQNLNHDAMYWYRQDPGQGLRLIYYSQIVNDFQKGDIAEGYSVSREKKESFPLTVTSAQKNPTAFYLCASSSLRGFSPLHFGNGTRLTVT.

This clone was detected only a few times. The chain employs TRBV9 and TRBJ1-3, with D perhaps matching TRBD1 (5 bases). V was shortened by 6 bases and J by 2 bases, with 12 bases between the two germline ends. The CDR3 length is 14 residues. Looked up from germline, CDR1 is SGDLS and CDR2 is YYNGEE. The chain's CDR3 is CASTMGGTGNTIYF. CDR3 DNA sequence: TGTGCCAGCACCATGGGGGGAACTGGAAACACCATATATTTT.

This clone was counted only a few times. This chain uses TRBV4-1 with TRBJ1-1; maybe TRBD1 (5 bases). From germline, CDR1 is MGHRA and CDR2 YSYEKL. This CDR3 has 15 amino acids. Trimming left V 0 bases short and J 3 bases short, with 11 bases between. The CDR3 spells CASSQEEVGDTEAFF. CDR3 DNA: TGCGCCAGCAGCCAAGAGGAGGTAGGGGACACTGAAGCTTTCTTT.

This clone was recorded only once. V usage is TRBV2 and J usage is TRBJ1-2, with a weak D call TRBD1 (5 bases). Trimming pared 7 bases from V and 2 bases from J, leaving 8 bases between. The CDR3 extends over 12 amino acids. CDR1 is SNHLY and CDR2 is FYNNEI in the germline V gene. Written as DNA, the CDR3 is TGTGCCAGCACCGCAGGGAACTATGGCTACACCTTC. Translated, it gives CASTAGNYGYTF. Together with reference TRBV2 and TRBJ1-2, the CDR3 gives the full variable domain: EPEVTQTPSHQVTQMGQEVILRCVPISNHLYFYWYRQILGQKVEFLVSFYNNEISEKSEIFDDQFSVERPDGSNFTLKIRSTKLEDSAMYFCASTAGNYGYTFGSGTRLTVV.

V and J are TRBV11-2 and TRBJ2-2, with a weak D call TRBD2 (5 bases). This CDR3 spans 16 amino acids. Germline CDR1 SGHAT, CDR2 FQNNGV. Between the trimmed V and J ends, which lost 4 bases and 5 bases, there was a span of 17 bases. CDR3 in DNA: TGTGCCAGCAGCTCCCTGAGGGTCCAGCGGACCGGGGAGCTGTTTTTT. This sequence encodes CASSSLRVQRTGELFF. Variable domain in full (rest from reference TRBV11-2 and TRBJ2-2): EAGVAQSPRYKIIEKRQSVAFWCNPISGHATLYWYQQILGQGPKLLIQFQNNGVVDDSQLPKDRFSAERLKGVDSTLKIQPAKLEDSAVYLCASSSLRVQRTGELFFGEGSRLTVL.

This chain links TRBV5-1 with TRBJ2-3, with D hard to call. V was pared by 0 bases and J by 0 bases, with 8 bases between. The CDR3 covers 15 residues. Germline V gene data show CDR1 as SGHRS and CDR2 as YFSETQ. For the CDR3, the DNA is TGCGCCAGCAGCTTGGGACAAGCTAGCACAGATACGCAGTATTTT. Amino acid sequence: CASSLGQASTDTQYF.

The chain links TRBV9 to TRBJ2-3, with 7 bases aligning to TRBD2. With 6 bases clipped from V and 2 bases from J, the junction kept 3 bases outside the gene matches. The CDR3 runs 13 residues. CDR1 is SGDLS, CDR2 YYNGEE, per germline. In DNA, the CDR3 is TGTGCCAGCACGGGGGGTCACACAGATACGCAGTATTTT. Amino acid sequence: CASTGGHTDTQYF. Using reference TRBV9 and TRBJ2-3 for the parts outside the CDR3, the full variable domain is DSGVTQTPKHLITATGQRVTLRCSPRSGDLSVYWYQQSLDQGLQFLIQYYNGEERAKGNILERFSAQQFPDLHSELNLSSLELGDSALYFCASTGGHTDTQYFGPGTRLTVL.

The J gene is TRBJ2-3, the V gene TRBV7-2; D is uncertain. With 2 bases removed from V and 4 bases from J, the gap between germline ends came to 7 bases. CDR1 is SGHTA, CDR2 FQGNSA, per germline. The CDR3 is 13 amino acids. The CDR3 sequence: CASSLPGADTQYF. DNA for the CDR3: TGTGCCAGCAGCTTACCTGGGGCAGATACGCAGTATTTT.

The chain couples TRBV29-1 to TRBJ1-2; TRBD1 agrees at 9 bases. V lost 6 bases, J lost 8 bases, and 7 bases stayed unmatched. The germline CDR1 and CDR2 sequences are SQVTM and ANQGSEA. The CDR3 runs 12 residues. The CDR3 DNA reads as TGCAGCGTCCGACAGGGGGTCTACGGCTACACCTTC. Amino acid sequence: CSVRQGVYGYTF.

The V and J genes are TRBV25-1 and TRBJ2-1; D unclear. Between the trimmed V and J ends, which lost 2 bases and 9 bases, there was a span of 17 bases. The CDR3 covers 15 residues. Germline V CDR1 and CDR2: MGHDK, SYGVNS. The CDR3 nucleotides are TGTGCCAGCAGTGAACCCGGGCCCCGCGGTTCTGAGCAGTTCTTC. Amino acid sequence: CASSEPGPRGSEQFF.

The chain has TRBV11-2 and TRBJ1-2; TRBD1 is a possible D gene (5 bases). The CDR3 has 15 residues. The germline CDR1 and CDR2 sequences are SGHAT and FQNNGV. Trimming cost V 0 bases and J 4 bases, with 12 bases left between them. The CDR3 loop reads CASSLEETGLYGYTF. The CDR3 DNA reads TGTGCCAGCAGCTTAGAGGAAACAGGTCTCTATGGCTACACCTTC.

This chain joins TRBV28 and TRBJ2-2; D may be TRBD1 (6 bases). The CDR3 is made up of 15 amino acids. Trimming left V 6 bases short and J 8 bases short, with 19 bases between. Germline CDR1 MDHEN, CDR2 SYDVKM. CDR3 bases: TGTGCCAGCAGGGTAGGGACACCCCGAGGTGGGGAGCTGTTTTTT. Protein product: CASRVGTPRGGELFF.

This chain's CDR3 is CASSLVRLGAFF. DNA of the CDR3: TGTGCCAGCAGCTTAGTAAGGCTTGGAGCTTTCTTT. The chain uses TRBV7-9 and TRBJ1-1; D unclear. Per the germline V gene, CDR1 is SEHNR and CDR2 is FQNEAQ (reference sequence). Trimming took off 1 base at V and 10 bases at J, with 10 bases between the two ends. The CDR3 is 12 residues long.

The chain joins TRBV18 to TRBJ2-5; 8 nucleotides align to TRBD1. The CDR3 has 13 residues. Germline CDR1 KGHSH, CDR2 LQKENI. V dropped 6 bases and J dropped 4; count of bases not matched to a gene: 4. The CDR3 sequence: CASSPGQGETQYF. The CDR3 DNA sequence: TGTGCCAGCTCGCCAGGACAGGGAGAGACCCAGTACTTC.

The chain links TRBV29-1 to TRBJ1-2; TRBD1 aligns across 7 bases. The V segment lost 6 bases and the J segment 8 bases; nucleotides outside the gene matches: 12. Per germline, CDR1 SQVTM and CDR2 ANQGSEA. This CDR3 spans 13 amino acids. CDR3 amino acids: CSVRDSGAIGYTF. Here the CDR3 DNA reads TGCAGCGTACGGGACAGTGGGGCTATCGGCTACACCTTC.

This clone was seen a handful of times. The chain employs TRBV5-6 and TRBJ1-3; D unclear. V was trimmed by 1 base and J by 0 bases, leaving 8 bases between them. Germline V gene lookup returns CDR1 SGHDT and CDR2 YYEEEE. The CDR3 length is 15 residues. The CDR3 protein is CASSLFQPSGNTIYF. CDR3 coding DNA: TGTGCCAGCAGCTTGTTCCAGCCCTCTGGAAACACCATATATTTT.

The CDR3 region has the DNA TGTGCCAGCAGCCAAAGTAGTTCCGGGGCCAACGTCCTGACTTTC. Protein: CASSQSSSGANVLTF. V usage is TRBV4-2 and J usage is TRBJ2-6; no clear D. The CDR3 runs to 15 residues. The V end was cut by 2 bases, the J end by 4 bases, with 9 bases between. CDR1 and CDR2 from the germline V gene are LGHNA and YNFKEQ.

V is TRBV2 and J is TRBJ2-7; tentative D call: TRBD2 (6 bases). The CDR3 is made up of 14 amino acids. The germline V gene encodes CDR1 SNHLY and CDR2 FYNNEI. V lost 6 bases, J lost 3 bases, and 15 bases lay in between. This chain's CDR3 is CASSPEGRYYEQYF. The CDR3 DNA follows: TGTGCCAGCAGCCCCGAGGGGAGGTACTACGAGCAGTACTTC.

The V gene is TRBV10-3, the J gene TRBJ2-5, with D perhaps matching TRBD2 (5 bases). Germline CDR1 reads ENHRY; CDR2 reads SYGVKD. V was pared by 3 bases and J by 2 bases, with 10 bases between. This CDR3 is built from 14 residues. This CDR3 reads CAISELGPQETQYF. DNA of the CDR3: TGTGCCATCAGTGAACTAGGACCACAAGAGACCCAGTACTTC.

The chain joins TRBV30 to TRBJ2-5; possibly TRBD1 for D (6 bases). The germline V and J ends were trimmed by 1 base and 5 bases, with 17 bases remaining between them. The CDR3 is made up of 15 amino acids. CDR1 is GTSNPN, CDR2 SVGIG, per germline (reference sequence). DNA of the CDR3: TGTGCCTGGAGTGGAGGGCAGGGGTTGTTTGAGACCCAGTACTTC. Encoded protein: CAWSGGQGLFETQYF.

V usage is TRBV7-3 and J usage is TRBJ2-1; 8 bases line up with TRBD2. V was pared by 5 bases and J by 6 bases, with 9 bases of the junction left unmatched. CDR3 length equals 15 residues. Germline CDR1 reads SGHTA; CDR2 reads FQGTGA. The CDR3 protein is CASSRIPGTSNEQFF. The CDR3, as DNA: TGTGCCAGCAGCCGAATACCCGGGACTAGCAATGAGCAGTTCTTC.

This chain joins TRBV27 and TRBJ1-1, with D maybe TRBD1 (5 bases). Trimming left V 6 bases short and J 6 bases short, with 17 bases between. The length of the CDR3 is 14 residues. The germline CDR1 and CDR2 sequences are MNHEY and SMNVEV (reference sequence). The CDR3 nucleotides read TGTGCCAGCAGGTGGACACTGGATCGCGCTGAAGCTTTCTTT. It specifies CASRWTLDRAEAFF.

This clone appeared a single time. V and J are TRBV25-1 and TRBJ2-1; possibly TRBD2 for D (6 bases). The CDR3 runs to 12 residues. CDR1 MGHDK and CDR2 SYGVNS come from the germline V gene. Trimming cost V 1 base and J 13 bases, with 11 bases left between them. CDR3 sequence (DNA): TGTGCCAGCAGTGAATCGGGACTTGCCCAGTTCTTC. As protein: CASSESGLAQFF.

There are a few counts of this clone. The rearrangement links TRBV5-5 to TRBJ1-2; 7 bases line up with TRBD1. Germline-derived CDR1 and CDR2 are SGHKS and YYEKEE (reference sequence). V trimming: 4 bases; J trimming: 4 bases; junction bases outside the gene matches: 10. The CDR3 sequence is 15 residues long. The CDR3 spells CASSPATGRSYGYTF. Here the CDR3 DNA reads TGTGCCAGCAGCCCAGCGACAGGGAGATCCTATGGCTACACCTTC.

The chain has TRBV5-1 and TRBJ2-2, with TRBD1 matching over 11 bases. V lost 0 bases and J lost 0; bases outside the gene matches: 4. The CDR3 runs 18 residues. Germline CDR1 and CDR2: SGHRS and YFSETQ. Here the CDR3 DNA reads TGCGCCAGCAGCTTGGCCGGGACAGGGGGAACGAACACCGGGGAGCTGTTTTTT. This codes for CASSLAGTGGTNTGELFF.

The table lists this clone with a few counts. The DNA of the CDR3 is TGTGCCAGTAGTAGGCCCGGGTTCACTGAAGCTTTCTTT. Its protein product is CASSRPGFTEAFF. The chain is built from TRBV19 and TRBJ1-1; D gene uncertain. The CDR3 is 13 residues long. The germline CDR1 and CDR2 sequences are LNHDA and SQIVND (reference sequence). V dropped 4 bases and J dropped 4 bases, with 10 bases sitting between them.

The chain recombines TRBV7-8 with TRBJ2-7; 10 nucleotides line up with TRBD2. Germline trimming cut 7 bases from V and 7 bases from J; bases unmatched to any gene: 13. The CDR3 extends over 15 amino acids. From germline, CDR1 is SGHVS and CDR2 FQNEAQ. The CDR3 reads CASTRFPGLAEEQYF. The CDR3, as DNA: TGTGCCAGCACCCGATTTCCCGGACTAGCGGAAGAGCAGTACTTC.

This clone was seen more than once but under ten times. V is TRBV6-1 and J is TRBJ2-1; no firm D call. Germline V CDR1 and CDR2: MNHNS, SASEGT. CDR3 length: 13 amino acids. V lost 2 bases, J lost 2 bases, and 4 bases lay in between. CDR3 residues: CASSERTYNEQFF. CDR3 nucleotide sequence: TGTGCCAGCAGTGAACGGACCTACAATGAGCAGTTCTTC.

The chain recombines TRBV5-1 with TRBJ1-1, with unresolved D. Between the trimmed V and J ends, which lost 2 bases and 1 base, there was a span of 6 bases. This CDR3 has 13 residues. Germline-derived CDR1 and CDR2 are SGHRS and YFSETQ. CDR3 nucleotide sequence: TGCGCCAGCAGCTTCCGAGAGAACACTGAAGCTTTCTTT. It encodes CASSFRENTEAFF.